Shown below are 8 T cell receptor beta chains from a single sample sequenced in a study of T cells in Graves' hyperthyroidism and ophthalmopathy. Amplified regions were TCR beta CDR3 sequences from RNA transcripts. An initial round of RT-PCR targeting the TCR CDR3 relied on the HTBI primer set. TCRdb reprocessed the multiplex PCR reads with MiXCR, giving one entry per CDR3 protein. Of 650,000 to 800,000 distinct CDR3 sequences listed, less than 45% are singletons. The specimen was peripheral blood or thyroid tissue (not recorded which). Receptor source: an adult man with Graves' disease, either hyperthyroidism or ophthalmopathy (not recorded which).

This clonotype was counted a few times. The chain carries TRBV29-1 and TRBJ1-3, with a tentative D call TRBD1 (5 bases). V dropped 2 bases and J dropped 3 bases, with 11 bases sitting between them. From germline, CDR1 is SQVTM and CDR2 ANQGSEA. CDR3 length equals 14 residues. The CDR3, as DNA: TGCAGCGTTGAATGGGGCCAGGGTGGAAACACCATATATTTT. Amino acid sequence: CSVEWGQGGNTIYF.

This clonotype occurred many times. Compared with germline, one end of the junction differs, possibly owing to a read error. This chain connects TRBV7-6 to TRBJ1-1; no clear D gene. The germline V gene has CDR1 SGHVS and CDR2 FNYEAQ. This CDR3 is built from 13 residues. The CDR3 coding sequence is TGTGCTAGCAGCTTAGAGAGGAACACTGAAGCTTTCTTT. This sequence encodes CASSLERNTEAFF.

This clonotype was seen only a few times. This sequence joins TRBV19 and TRBJ2-7; the match to TRBD2 covers 12 bases. V trimming: 9 bases; J trimming: 4 bases; junction bases outside the gene matches: 7. CDR1 and CDR2 from the germline V gene are LNHDA and SQIVND (reference sequence). The CDR3 contains 14 residues. This chain's CDR3 is CASSRLAGAYEQYF. CDR3 nucleotides: TGTGCCAGCAGTCGACTAGCGGGGGCATACGAGCAGTACTTC. The variable domain in full, completed from reference TRBV19 and TRBJ2-7, reads DGGITQSPKYLFRKEGQNVTLSCEQNLNHDAMYWYRQDPGQGLRLIYYSQIVNDFQKGDIAEGYSVSREKKESFPLTVTSAQKNPTAFYLCASSRLAGAYEQYFGPGTRLTVT.

There are a few counts of this clonotype. The V call is TRBV5-1, the J call TRBJ1-2; unclear D gene. The CDR3 runs to 16 residues. The V and J ends lost 4 bases and 4 bases respectively, with 20 bases between them. CDR1 is SGHRS, CDR2 YFSETQ, per germline. This CDR3 is CASSQDGEASVYGYTF. The DNA of the CDR3 is TGCGCCAGCAGCCAAGATGGAGAGGCGTCGGTCTATGGCTACACCTTC.

About this clonotype: With a much larger clone just one base away, this may be a read error. The chain joins TRBV29-1 to TRBJ2-5, with TRBD2 matching over 9 bases. Germline lookup yields CDR1 SQVTM and CDR2 ANQGSEA. This CDR3 is 17 amino acids long. CDR3: CSGWGLAGNTYQGTQYF. The CDR3 nucleotides read TGCAGCGGCTGGGGGCTAGCGGGAAATACCTACCAAGGGACCCAGTACTTC. The full variable domain, with the rest looked up from reference TRBV29-1 and TRBJ2-5, is SAVISQKPSRDICQRGTSLTIQCQVDSQVTMMFWYRQQPGQSLTLIATANQGSEATYESGFVIDKFPISRPNLTFSTLTVSNMSPEDSSIYLCSGWGLAGNTYQGTQYFGPGTRLLVL.

A word on this clonotype: Just one base apart from a much larger clone, this may be a read error. V gene TRBV19 combines with J gene TRBJ1-6; D ambiguous. The CDR3 has 14 residues. Germline V gives CDR1 LNHDA, CDR2 SQIVND (reference sequence). Between the trimmed V and J ends, which lost 10 bases and 7 bases, there was a span of 17 bases. The CDR3 is CAIRPPQQNSPLHF. DNA of the CDR3: TGTGCCATCAGGCCGCCTCAACAGAATTCACCCCTCCACTTT. The whole variable domain, filled in from reference TRBV19 and TRBJ1-6, reads DGGITQSPKYLFRKEGQNVTLSCEQNLNHDAMYWYRQDPGQGLRLIYYSQIVNDFQKGDIAEGYSVSREKKESFPLTVTSAQKNPTAFYLCAIRPPQQNSPLHFGNGTRLTVT.

This clonotype was recorded at least ten times. CDR3 region: CASSFGTFNQPQHF. The CDR3 DNA sequence: TGTGCCAGCAGCTTCGGGACGTTCAATCAGCCCCAGCATTTT. This chain uses TRBV7-9 with TRBJ1-5, with D maybe TRBD1 (5 bases). Germline V gene data show CDR1 as SEHNR and CDR2 as FQNEAQ (reference sequence). This CDR3 has 14 amino acids. Between the trimmed V and J ends, which lost 3 bases and 3 bases, there was a span of 9 bases.

A few counts support this clonotype. The gene calls are TRBV6-5 and TRBJ2-5; 7 bases align to TRBD1. V trimming: 2 bases; J trimming: 5 bases; junction bases outside the gene matches: 5. The CDR3 spans 14 residues. The germline V gene encodes CDR1 MNHEY and CDR2 SVGAGI. In DNA, the CDR3 is TGTGCCAGCAGTTACCCGGACAGGCCGGAGACCCAGTACTTC. Protein sequence: CASSYPDRPETQYF.